The present T cell receptor (beta chain) was sequenced within a study of technical replicates of blood from a handful of donors. CDR3 size: 12 residues. Germline-derived CDR1 and CDR2 are MDHEN and SYDVKM. Deletions cut 7 bases from V and 7 bases from J, with 13 bases between. The method was immunoSEQ multiplex PCR; TCRdb's version includes in-frame clones alone and lacks a portion of them. The sample has around 100,000 clones; approximately 96% are singletons. The chain has TRBV28 and TRBJ1-1; D is ambiguous. This TCR came from a human donor in good health. Sequenced material: T cells isolated from PBMCs. CDR3 protein: CASKRYGVEAFF. CDR3 DNA: TGTGCCAGCAAAAGGTACGGGGTTGAAGCTTTCTTT.